This T cell receptor beta chain derives from a study of Ad26.COV2.S vaccination and SARS-CoV-2 variants (dated by TCRdb to the early 2020s). Regarding the research as a whole: Donors in the vaccine arm were drawn from COV1001, a multicentre, randomized, double-blind, placebo-controlled phase I-IIa trial testing Ad26.COV2.S in healthy adults. Ad26.COV2.S was given intramuscularly at 5x10^10 or 1x10^11 viral particles, as a single shot or as two shots 56 days apart. Sequencing of the TCRbeta repertoire served to evaluate the specificity and breadth of SARS-CoV-2-reactive T cell receptors following Ad26.COV2.S vaccination. The TCR-sequenced set comprised about 32 samples: approximately 20 Ad26.COV2.S vaccine recipients, 5 placebo recipients and 8 SARS-CoV-2 convalescent individuals. Participants in the trial were split at random into five groups of five each, receiving low-dose or high-dose Ad26.COV2.S once or twice, or else placebo on both occasions. Investigators remained blinded to trial group allocation during experiments and outcome assessment. Summary of the overall study and its limitations: The authors noted that the TCR breadth and depth analyses may have underestimated total T cell responses. After vaccination, substantial breadth of spike-specific CD8+ and CD4+ T cell responses was reported. Non-spike TCR breadth was comparable between vaccine and placebo recipients, consistent with the vaccine containing only spike. Spike-specific TCR breadth was higher in Ad26.COV2.S recipients than in placebo recipients (P = 0.0014). The study lacked the statistical power to compare responses across vaccine doses or regimens.

The CDR3 starts with the cysteine, ends with the phenylalanine, and has 17 residues. Solely the CDR3 DNA is kept, with 51 bases framed from the first base. Compared with germline, V lacks 6 bases and J lacks 1 base; bases without a gene match: 14. As encoded in the germline V gene (reference sequence), CDR1 is WNHNN while CDR2 is SYGVQD. The immunoSEQ Assay was the method used to sequence TCRbeta CDR3 regions. After extraction, genomic DNA underwent amplification by bias-controlled multiplex PCR, followed by high-throughput sequencing. Turning to the authors' computational methods: To quantify the absolute abundance of each unique TCRbeta CDR3 region, sequences were collapsed and filtered. Usable DNA was measured by amplifying reference genes present in all nucleated cells, and TCRbeta template counts were normalized to that usable DNA to estimate T cell fraction. Repertoire TCRs were annotated as SARS-CoV-2-specific by exact matching of V gene, CDR3 amino acid sequence and J gene to a known reactive TCR set. The reference SARS-CoV-2 TCR set was derived from MIRA and filtered for enrichment in COVID-19-positive ImmuneCODE repertoires, a step that removed public or cross-reactive TCRs. Using the MIRA antigens, annotated TCRs were further analysed by specific ORF or by position within an ORF. Depth was the summed frequency of annotated unique rearrangements, while breadth was defined as annotated unique rearrangements over total unique productive rearrangements. Two-sided Wilcoxon rank-sum tests were applied when comparing TCR breadth between groups. TCRdb re-hosts the immuneACCESS table, in-frame sequences only. Its copies lack some clones; in the studies checked, an unresolved V gene accounts for under half of them, and the cause for the rest is not known. The DNA was the basis for D and trimming; V, J and clone size are from that table. The sample profile shows some 290,000 clones; about 82% of them were found once. The top ten hold approximately 2% of the sample.

A remark on this clone: Its antigen remains undetermined. No per-base quality is available; no much larger clone lies one base away.

The treatment or condition label, read with the paper, signifies: some 20 received Ad26.COV2.S at low or high dose, single or two shots; 5 received placebo; per-sample allocation not given. Repertoires of vaccine and placebo recipients were sequenced from samples collected on day 63 after the first injection. Between 29 July and 7 August 2020, Cohort 1b enrolled fewer than 30 adults aged 18-55 years at one site in Boston, USA. Ad26.COV2.S was a replication-incompetent adenovirus type 26 vector that expressed a prefusion-stabilized SARS-CoV-2 spike protein derived from the original Wuhan strain. This receptor chain uses TRBV10-1 and TRBJ2-7; TRBD1 agrees with 8 junctional bases. The input for sequencing was peripheral blood, taken in a trial of Ad26.COV2.S vaccine versus placebo. The clonotype originates from a person between 18 and 60 years old who received the Ad26.COV2.S COVID-19 vaccine or a placebo. DNA sequence: TGCGCCAGCAGCCTAAGGAGACAGGGGAGACCGTCCTACGAGCAGTACTTC. Its protein is CASSLRRQGRPSYEQYF.